This T cell receptor beta chain was profiled in a study of Ad26.COV2.S vaccination and SARS-CoV-2 variants. This clone was observed a few times. Its target is not known. Treatment noted: roughly 19 received Ad26.COV2.S at low or high dose, single or two shots; about 5 received placebo; per-sample allocation not given. Sample collection was performed on day 63 after the first vaccine or placebo injection. Germline assignment: CDR1 PRHDT and CDR2 FYEKMQ (reference sequence). The CDR3 consists of 15 residues. Trimming shortened V by 5 bases and J by 0 bases, and 13 bases separated the two germline ends. The data were produced by immunoSEQ multiplex PCR, yet TCRdb's version contains in-frame clones alone and is incomplete. The sample holds 330,000 or so clones, 90% seen once. Study-wide points: There was a possibility that the TCR breadth and depth analyses underestimated total T cell responses.

The sequenced sample was peripheral blood, obtained in a trial of Ad26.COV2.S vaccine versus placebo. The chain links TRBV13 to TRBJ1-1; D perhaps matches TRBD1 (6 bases). The TCR sequence derives from a person aged 18 to 65 who received the Ad26.COV2.S COVID-19 vaccine or a placebo. The CDR3 coding sequence is TGTGCCAGCAGCGGACGACAGGCAGTGAACACTGAAGCTTTCTTT. Translating gives CASSGRQAVNTEAFF.